This TCR beta chain is from a study of patients and donors after allogeneic stem cell transplantation. One entry per CDR3 protein, called by TCRdb with MiXCR from the RT-PCR reads. The data hold around 82,000 distinct CDR3 sequences, with approximately 5.2% observed a single time. From germline, CDR1 is SGDLS and CDR2 YYNGEE. V was cut by 4 bases and J by 8 bases, with 17 bases left in between. The CDR3 is 14 residues long. This clonotype was seen repeatedly, ten times or more. The V gene is TRBV9, the J gene TRBJ2-3; D remains ambiguous. The specimen was blood, either unsorted or a sorted T cell fraction (not recorded which). The TCR comes from a human donor who was either an allogeneic HSCT recipient or a stem cell or donor lymphocyte infusion donor (not recorded which). It is not recorded whose cells these are; they may come from a transplant donor. CDR3 in amino acids: CASSTRKDPGTQYF. The CDR3 coding sequence is TGTGCCAGCAGCACCCGGAAGGATCCCGGTACGCAGTATTTT.